The 4 T cell receptor beta chains below were found in one sample sequenced in a study of blood T cell repertoires in COVID-19. TCRdb keeps only in-frame clones here, not all; method: immunoSEQ multiplex PCR. The table shows roughly 39,000 clones, with around 74% occurring only once. The sequencing sample was made of peripheral blood. These receptors were collected from a man in his 70s with acute or convalescent COVID-19.

V gene TRBV7-9 combines with J gene TRBJ2-7; D ambiguous. V was trimmed by 5 bases and J by 1 base, leaving 6 bases between them. The CDR3 contains 12 residues. Germline V gives CDR1 SEHNR, CDR2 FQNEAQ (reference sequence). CDR3 protein: CASSPQSYEQYF. For the CDR3, the DNA is TGTGCCAGCAGCCCCCAGTCCTACGAGCAGTACTTC.

The chain carries TRBV19 and TRBJ2-3; no definite D call. The V end was cut by 2 bases, the J end by 7 bases, with 13 bases between. From germline, CDR1 is LNHDA and CDR2 SQIVND (reference sequence). The CDR3 spans 14 residues. CDR3 nucleotides: TGTGCCAGTAGTATACAAGCCGACTCCTATACGCAGTATTTT. Translation gives CASSIQADSYTQYF.

This clone was detected a few times. The chain is built from TRBV7-3 and TRBJ1-1, with TRBD1 matching over 7 bases. The CDR3 contains 13 residues. The V segment lost 5 bases and the J segment 3 bases; nucleotides outside the gene matches: 3. Germline V gene data show CDR1 as SGHTA and CDR2 as FQGTGA. The CDR3 loop reads CASSLTGDTEAFF. In DNA form, the CDR3 reads TGTGCCAGCAGCCTTACAGGGGACACTGAAGCTTTCTTT.

Within the sample, this clone is medium-sized. This chain uses TRBV9 with TRBJ1-6; possible D gene TRBD1, 5 bases. Germline loops: CDR1 SGDLS, CDR2 YYNGEE. Trimming took 3 bases from V and 7 from J, leaving 11 bases between them. The CDR3 totals 14 residues. The CDR3 bases are TGTGCCAGCAGCGACTCAGGGTTCAATTCACCCCTCCACTTT. Translation: CASSDSGFNSPLHF.